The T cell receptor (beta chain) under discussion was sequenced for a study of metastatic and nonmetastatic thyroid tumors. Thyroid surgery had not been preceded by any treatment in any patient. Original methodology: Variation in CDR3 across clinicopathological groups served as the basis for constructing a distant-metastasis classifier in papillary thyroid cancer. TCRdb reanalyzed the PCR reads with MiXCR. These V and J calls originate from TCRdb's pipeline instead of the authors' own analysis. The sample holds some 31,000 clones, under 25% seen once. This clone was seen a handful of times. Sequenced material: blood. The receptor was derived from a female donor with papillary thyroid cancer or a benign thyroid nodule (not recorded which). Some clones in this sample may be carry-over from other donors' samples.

CDR3 bases: TGTGCCAGCAGTGAAGCGCGGGGGGGATCGTACGAGCAGTACTTC. It encodes CASSEARGGSYEQYF. The rearrangement links TRBV2 to TRBJ2-7; 9 bases map to TRBD2. Germline trimming cut 0 bases from V and 4 bases from J; bases unmatched to any gene: 4. Per germline, CDR1 SNHLY and CDR2 FYNNEI. This CDR3 spans 15 amino acids.